This is a list of T cell receptor beta chains from one sample in a study of siplizumab effects on memory and regulatory T cells. The protocol was immunoSEQ multiplex PCR, while the TCRdb copy is restricted to in-frame clones and leaves out a portion. The sample lists under 100,000 clones, around 94% seen once, with around 1.4% in the top ten. Sequenced: non-Treg CD4+ T cells sorted from blood. These receptors all stem from a human donor in good health. Both conserved end residues are trimmed from each CDR3. A D gene is named only where the DNA matches it firmly.

>.|13|TRBV7-2|TRBJ2-3
ASRGAGPSTDTQY
>.|12|TRBV11-2|TRBJ2-1
ASSFREVAREQF
>TRBD1|13|TRBV7-8|TRBJ1-1
ASSPQGQGNTEAF
>.|13|TRBV6-1|TRBJ2-4
ASSETELAKNIQY
>.|16|TRBV19|TRBJ2-2
ASSIPNRAVSNTGELF
>.|12|TRBV2|TRBJ1-4
ASRAQGHNEKLF
>TRBD1|12|TRBV5-1|TRBJ2-7
ASSLGQGVNEQY
>TRBD1|12|TRBV29-1|TRBJ1-4
SVGAGTVNEKLF
>.|14|TRBV30|TRBJ2-6
AWSVVRNSGANVLT
>.|12|TRBV6-5|TRBJ2-2
ASSSKGGTGELF
>TRBD2|15|TRBV19|TRBJ2-1
ASSISRLAGGYNEQF
>.|13|TRBV5-4|TRBJ2-5
ASSLGGTGRETQY
>.|12|TRBV5-6|TRBJ2-7
ASSFWGRTYEQY
>.|15|TRBV19|TRBJ2-7
ASSAVSRVSYSYEQY
>TRBD2|13|TRBV7-8|TRBJ2-7
ASSARTSGNHEQY
>.|14|TRBV4-1|TRBJ1-2
ASSRLQQGTNYGYT
>.|8|TRBV30|TRBJ1-1
AWRRTEAF
>.|12|TRBV7-3|TRBJ2-2
ASSRIGENGELF